This T cell receptor (beta chain) was sequenced during a study of T cell responses to AZD1222 COVID-19 vaccine (dated by TCRdb to 2020 to 2022). For context, the study as a whole: A total of more than 230 trial participants underwent TCR sequencing, of whom 207 had received two doses of AZD1222 and approximately 25 had received two doses of the MenACWY control vaccine. Enrollment into the trials was organized by age into subgroups of 18-55, 56-69 and 70-plus years, and those subgroups contained roughly 150, 30 and 60 TCR-sequenced participants, respectively.

The CDR3 regions of human TCRbeta chains were subjected to immunosequencing. The authors' pipeline ran thus. TCRs in the repertoires were compared against a reference library of SARS-CoV-2-specific TCRs that had been generated with the MIRA antigen-specificity platform. Breadth was defined as the fraction of unique TCRs that were SARS-CoV-2-associated. Depth was defined as the fraction of total T cells that were SARS-CoV-2-associated. Each spike-specific TCR was assigned to its reactive spike region and to a CD4 or CD8 class using the MIRA data. Log10-transformed breadth and depth values were compared by one-way ANOVA with Sidak's multiple comparisons tests. Here the immuneACCESS table is served through TCRdb, limited to in-frame sequences with V and J called. Missing clones are a known gap in these copies; in checked studies unresolved V genes cover under half, and the rest lacks a known reason. V and J calls and clone size are copied from that table; D and trimming were computed from the DNA. This sample has tens of thousands of clones in its table, and approximately 85% of those were observed once. The ten most abundant clones make up roughly a fifth of the sample.

The paper's findings and limits, for the study overall: After two AZD1222 doses, both the breadth and the depth of spike-specific TCRs were significantly higher than at day 0 and than in MenACWY recipients. The 56-69-year group was small, and its depth increase did not reach significance, likely because of low power. Reportedly, close to half of the unique spike-specific TCRs recognized epitopes lying outside the regions that are mutated in the B.1.351 and B.1.1.7 variants. Conclusions about previously exposed vaccinees are limited, since just 5 or 6 AZD1222 recipients were seropositive for SARS-CoV-2 at baseline. The vaccine-associated CD4 TCRs covered the entire spike protein, and the dominant responses fell in regions 160-218 and 743-854. Because no samples from the day 14 peak response were available, repertoires could be characterized only after the peak T cell response. Most participants were white British and females outnumbered males, and the authors suggested that clonal diversity may have been underestimated.

The germline V gene gives CDR1 as MNHEY and CDR2 as SVGEGT. The CDR3 numbers 15 residues from cysteine through phenylalanine. Only the CDR3 DNA is retained, 45 bases long and in frame from the first base. Ends trimmed: V by 6 bases, J by 6 bases; bases unmatched to a gene: 9. Sample time point, as interpreted from the label and publication: baseline before first vaccination. This sample's treatment or condition label indicates: meningococcal conjugate vaccine given as trial control. Vaccinee samples were obtained from the UK trials COV001 and COV002, which included a single-blind randomized controlled phase 2/3 trial of AZD1222 (ChAdOx1 nCoV-19) in healthy adults. For TCRbeta chain sequencing, PBMC samples were collected from trial participants at day 0 and at day 28 after the second dose. Of note for this clone: The target of this receptor is not known. No qualities accompany the bases; no much larger clone lies one base away.

The rearrangement combines TRBV6-2 or TRBV6-3 with TRBJ2-1, and TRBD1 matches 9 of the central bases. This clonotype was sampled from an adult in good health. This material consisted of peripheral blood, taken on day 0 of MenACWY control vaccination. For the CDR3, the sequence is CASSRGTGSPNEQFF. Read as DNA, the sequence is TGTGCCAGCAGCCGGGGGACAGGGTCTCCCAATGAGCAGTTCTTC.